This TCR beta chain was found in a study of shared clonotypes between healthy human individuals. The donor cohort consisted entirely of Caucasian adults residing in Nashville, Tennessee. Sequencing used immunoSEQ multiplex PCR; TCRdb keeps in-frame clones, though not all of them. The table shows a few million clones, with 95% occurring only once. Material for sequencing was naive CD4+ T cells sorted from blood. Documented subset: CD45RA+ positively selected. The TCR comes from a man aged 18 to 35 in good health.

Here the CDR3 DNA reads TGTGCCAGCAGCTTGGCCGCGTCAGGGGGTGGCTACACCTTC. Its protein is CASSLAASGGGYTF. The chain employs TRBV5-4 and TRBJ1-2; 7 bases are a match to TRBD1. Germline assignment: CDR1 SGHNT and CDR2 YYREEE (reference sequence). With V trimmed by 0 bases and J by 7 bases, 6 bases remained unmatched. CDR3 length equals 14 residues.